This T cell receptor (beta chain) was retrieved from a study of T-cell memory formation after mild COVID-19. The sample holds a few counts of this clonotype. V gave up 1 base and J gave up 5 bases, with 8 bases separating them. Germline-derived CDR1 and CDR2 are SEHNR and FQNEAQ (reference sequence). The CDR3 is 14 residues long. TCRdb redid the calling of the 5' RACE reads with MiXCR, one entry per CDR3 protein. The data contain 300,000 to 400,000 distinct CDR3 sequences, about a sixth of them singletons. The receptor was derived from a man younger than 30 who had mild COVID-19 (a few samples of this study predate the infection). Cell type and time point are not known. V and J are TRBV7-9 and TRBJ2-2, with no clear D. Specimen: PBMCs or a T cell subset sorted from them (not recorded which). Here the CDR3 DNA reads TGTGCCAGCAGCTTAGGGGAATGGACCGGGGAGCTGTTTTTT. This gives the protein CASSLGEWTGELFF.